These 28 T cell receptor beta chains were sequenced from one sample in a study of T cell responses to AZD1222 COVID-19 vaccine. Libraries were prepared by immunoSEQ multiplex PCR; TCRdb keeps only in-frame clonotypes and omits some of them. The profile shows approximately 170,000 clones, 80% to 95% of them singletons. The material was peripheral blood, obtained on day 0 of AZD1222 vaccination. Source of these receptors: an adult in good health.

This clone has just one count. The V gene is TRBV3-1 (or the pseudogene TRBV3-2), the J gene TRBJ2-7; no firm D call. The germline V gene has CDR1 LGHDT and CDR2 YNNKEL (reference sequence). The CDR3 is 12 residues long. The germline V and J ends were trimmed by 3 bases and 3 bases, with 6 bases remaining between them. The CDR3 sequence: CASSQGFYEQYF. As DNA, the CDR3 is TGTGCCAGCAGCCAGGGTTTCTACGAGCAGTACTTC.

V usage is TRBV10-1 and J usage is TRBJ2-2, with TRBD2 matching over 8 bases. From germline, CDR1 is WNHNN and CDR2 SYGVQD (reference sequence). The CDR3 has 15 residues. V lost 4 bases, J lost 7 bases, and 8 bases stayed unmatched. CDR3 nucleotide sequence: TGCGCCAGCAGTGCTCAAGCGGGAGTGGGCGGGGAGCTGTTTTTT. Translated, it gives CASSAQAGVGGELFF.

The chain joins TRBV2 to TRBJ1-4; D ambiguous. The germline V gene has CDR1 SNHLY and CDR2 FYNNEI. The V end lost 3 bases, the J end lost 8 bases, and 7 bases lay between the germline ends. The CDR3 extends over 12 amino acids. The CDR3 sequence is CASSEVGEKLFF. The DNA for the CDR3 is TGTGCCAGCAGTGAGGTCGGAGAAAAACTGTTTTTT.

This chain uses TRBV18 with TRBJ2-1, with 8 bases identical to TRBD2. The CDR3 runs to 15 residues. Germline lookup yields CDR1 KGHSH and CDR2 LQKENI. The V segment lost 6 bases and the J segment 5 bases; nucleotides outside the gene matches: 9. This CDR3 is CASSHREGSHNEQFF. The CDR3 coding sequence is TGTGCCAGCTCCCACCGGGAGGGCAGTCACAATGAGCAGTTCTTC.

This rearrangement joins TRBV6-6 to TRBJ1-2; TRBD1 matches 7 bases. Germline V gives CDR1 MNHNY, CDR2 SVGAGI (reference sequence). The CDR3 totals 14 residues. Trimming at V came to 0 bases and at J to 6 bases, leaving 4 bases not matched to a gene. CDR3 in amino acids: CASSYSDRDDGYTF. The CDR3 DNA reads TGTGCCAGCAGTTACTCCGACAGGGATGATGGCTACACCTTC.

This clone was picked up one time. The chain has TRBV19 and TRBJ2-3; maybe TRBD2 (6 bases). The CDR3 runs 13 residues. Germline V gives CDR1 LNHDA, CDR2 SQIVND (reference sequence). V was pared by 7 bases and J by 4 bases, with 12 bases between. The CDR3 loop reads CASTPTRADTQYF. Here the CDR3 DNA reads TGTGCCAGTACCCCGACTAGGGCAGATACGCAGTATTTT.

The J gene is TRBJ1-5, the V gene TRBV7-2; D unclear. The CDR3 is made up of 13 amino acids. Germline V lookup: CDR1 SGHTA, CDR2 FQGNSA. V shed 5 bases and J shed 5 bases, with 10 bases lying between them. This CDR3 reads CASSRGYHQPQHF. CDR3 DNA sequence: TGTGCCAGCAGCCGAGGGTACCATCAGCCCCAGCATTTT. The variable domain in full, completed from reference TRBV7-2 and TRBJ1-5, reads GAGVSQSPSNKVTEKGKDVELRCDPISGHTALYWYRQSLGQGLEFLIYFQGNSAPDKSGLPSDRFSAERTGGSVSTLTIQRTQQEDSAVYLCASSRGYHQPQHFGDGTRLSIL.

V usage is TRBV5-1 and J usage is TRBJ1-1, with D tentatively TRBD1 (6 bases). The CDR3 has 14 amino acids. Per the germline V gene, CDR1 is SGHRS and CDR2 is YFSETQ. V was shortened by 4 bases and J by 4 bases, with 14 bases between the two germline ends. The CDR3: CASSPEGGRTEAFF. The CDR3, as DNA: TGCGCCAGCAGCCCTGAGGGGGGGCGCACTGAAGCTTTCTTT.

The genes are TRBV5-1 and TRBJ1-6; 7 bases fit TRBD1. V lost 4 bases and J lost 5; bases outside the gene matches: 9. The CDR3 length is 16 residues. The V gene's germline CDR1 is SGHRS and CDR2 YFSETQ. CDR3 coding DNA: TGCGCCAGCAGCCGACAGGGACTTCAAGATAATTCACCCCTCCACTTT. Protein: CASSRQGLQDNSPLHF.

The V and J genes are TRBV27 and TRBJ2-7; the D gene is possibly TRBD2 (5 bases). V was trimmed by 4 bases and J by 3 bases, leaving 13 bases between them. Per germline, CDR1 MNHEY and CDR2 SMNVEV (reference sequence). This CDR3 has 14 amino acids. The CDR3 DNA reads TGTGCCAGCAGTTGGAGTGCAGGACTCTACGAGCAGTACTTC. Translating gives CASSWSAGLYEQYF.

DNA of the CDR3: TGTGCCACCAGCAGAGATATCGGAGGGTCACCCCTCCACTTT. As protein: CATSRDIGGSPLHF. The chain joins TRBV15 to TRBJ1-6; the D is unclear. Trimming took off 0 bases at V and 10 bases at J, with 10 bases between the two ends. Germline-derived CDR1 and CDR2 are LNHNV and YYDKDF (reference sequence). The CDR3 runs to 14 residues.

V and J are TRBV28 and TRBJ1-3; TRBD1 is a possible D gene (5 bases). Germline V lookup: CDR1 MDHEN, CDR2 SYDVKM. V was shortened by 8 bases and J by 0 bases, with 14 bases between the two germline ends. This CDR3 has 15 residues. The DNA of the CDR3 is TGTGCCAGCTCCACCACCGGGGCCTCTGGAAACACCATATATTTT. It codes for CASSTTGASGNTIYF.

This chain uses TRBV7-2 with TRBJ2-7; TRBD1 is a possible D gene (6 bases). The V gene lost 5 bases and the J gene lost 5 bases, with 13 bases spanning the gap. CDR3 size: 13 residues. CDR1 and CDR2 from the germline V gene are SGHTA and FQGNSA. The CDR3 region has the DNA TGTGCCAGCAGCATAACCAGGGACAACGAGCAGTACTTC. The encoded protein is CASSITRDNEQYF.

The chain recombines TRBV27 with TRBJ2-3; tentative D call: TRBD2 (5 bases). CDR3 length: 14 residues. Germline lookup yields CDR1 MNHEY and CDR2 SMNVEV (reference sequence). Trimming took off 2 bases at V and 4 bases at J, with 10 bases between the two ends. Here the CDR3 DNA reads TGTGCCAGCAGTTTACGAGGGAGCGCAGATACGCAGTATTTT. Amino acids: CASSLRGSADTQYF.

The genes are TRBV30 and TRBJ1-2; no reliable D call. The CDR3 has 13 amino acids. Trimming removed 0 bases at V and 4 bases at J, with 9 bases between. Germline V CDR1 and CDR2: GTSNPN, SVGIG (reference sequence). CDR3 region: CAWSVDLSYGYTF. As DNA, the CDR3 is TGTGCCTGGAGTGTGGATCTTTCCTATGGCTACACCTTC.

The V gene is TRBV7-9, the J gene TRBJ2-1, with 13 bases lining up with TRBD2. Trimming at V came to 5 bases and at J to 0 bases, leaving 7 bases not matched to a gene. Germline V lookup: CDR1 SEHNR, CDR2 FQNEAQ (reference sequence). The CDR3 length is 18 residues. The CDR3 DNA reads as TGTGCCAGCAGCAATCCGGGACTAGCGGGAAGCTCCTACAATGAGCAGTTCTTC. As protein: CASSNPGLAGSSYNEQFF.

This sequence joins TRBV7-9 and TRBJ2-1; D is uncertain. V was trimmed by 5 bases and J by 5 bases, leaving 10 bases between them. Per the germline V gene, CDR1 is SEHNR and CDR2 is FQNEAQ (reference sequence). CDR3 size: 13 residues. The CDR3 protein is CASSPWSHNEQFF. CDR3 DNA: TGTGCCAGCAGCCCATGGTCCCACAATGAGCAGTTCTTC.

This chain uses TRBV4-2 with TRBJ1-1; no reliable D call. Trimming took 0 bases from V and 2 from J, leaving 7 bases between them. CDR3 size: 14 residues. Germline V gene lookup returns CDR1 LGHNA and CDR2 YNFKEQ. CDR3 nucleotides: TGTGCCAGCAGCCAAGATATTGCTAACACTGAAGCTTTCTTT. Translating it yields CASSQDIANTEAFF.

In regard to this clone: The same CDR3 arises from other DNA sequences in this sample as well. The chain couples TRBV2 to TRBJ1-5; the match to TRBD1 covers 7 bases. The germline V gene encodes CDR1 SNHLY and CDR2 FYNNEI. The V gene end was trimmed by 8 bases and the J gene end by 4 bases; junction bases not matched to a gene: 5. CDR3 length: 13 residues. CDR3 amino acids: CASVRDRNQPQHF. As DNA, the CDR3 is TGTGCCAGCGTCCGGGACAGAAATCAGCCCCAGCATTTT.

Written as DNA, the CDR3 is TGTGCCAGCAGCCCTAGTTTAAGCAATCAGCCCCAGCATTTT. It translates to CASSPSLSNQPQHF. This sequence joins TRBV3-1 (or the pseudogene TRBV3-2) and TRBJ1-5; the D is unclear. CDR1 is LGHDT and CDR2 is YNNKEL in the germline V gene (reference sequence). V lost 4 bases and J 1 base, leaving 8 bases between the germline ends. CDR3 size: 14 residues.

The chain recombines TRBV9 with TRBJ2-7, with a tentative D call TRBD2 (6 bases). Trimming removed 0 bases at V and 3 bases at J, with 16 bases between. The CDR3 has 16 residues. Germline CDR1 is SGDLS and CDR2 is YYNGEE. CDR3 in DNA: TGTGCCAGCAGCGTAGGGTGGGCGGGGTCGATCTACGAGCAGTACTTC. The encoded protein is CASSVGWAGSIYEQYF.

The gene calls are TRBV7-9 and TRBJ2-4, with 8 bases lining up with TRBD1. J gave up 7 bases and V 3 bases, and 5 bases lay outside the gene matches. Germline CDR1 is SEHNR and CDR2 is FQNEAQ (reference sequence). The CDR3 is made up of 14 amino acids. The CDR3 protein is CASSFSGGDNIQYF. The CDR3, as DNA: TGTGCCAGCAGCTTCTCAGGGGGCGATAACATTCAGTACTTC.

The chain recombines TRBV10-1 with TRBJ1-6; D remains unclear. V lost 3 bases and J lost 9, with 3 bases in between. CDR1 is WNHNN, CDR2 SYGVQD, per germline (reference sequence). This CDR3 region has 11 residues. The DNA for the CDR3 is TGCGCCAGCAGTGAACCTTCACCCCTCCACTTT. This codes for CASSEPSPLHF.

In the case of this clone: A read error may produce the germline difference seen at one junction end. Here the CDR3 reads CASSQGFGGWDQPQHF. As DNA, the CDR3 is TGCGCCAGCAGTCAAGGATTCGGAGGGTGGGATCAGCCCCAGCATTTT. The chain links TRBV4-3 to TRBJ1-5; the D is unclear. This CDR3 contains 16 residues. Germline lookup yields CDR1 LGHNA and CDR2 YSLEER.

This rearrangement joins TRBV18 to TRBJ1-1; D is unresolved. Germline-derived CDR1 and CDR2 are KGHSH and LQKENI. Deletions cut 1 base from V and 10 bases from J, with 10 bases between. The CDR3 runs to 12 residues. The CDR3 coding sequence is TGTGCCAGCTCACCACGAGGACGGGGAGCTTTCTTT. This codes for CASSPRGRGAFF.

This sequence joins TRBV4-2 and TRBJ1-1; D possibly corresponds to TRBD1 (5 bases). V was clipped by 1 base and J by 0 bases, with 18 bases between them. The CDR3 runs 18 residues. Germline V gene sequence: CDR1 LGHNA, CDR2 YNFKEQ. CDR3 sequence: CASSQVSGGTTMNTEAFF. CDR3 DNA sequence: TGTGCCAGCAGCCAAGTGTCCGGGGGAACAACAATGAACACTGAAGCTTTCTTT.

This clone has only one observation. The V gene is TRBV5-1, the J gene TRBJ2-7; the match to TRBD2 covers 10 bases. The V and J ends lost 4 bases and 7 bases, in that order; junction bases with no gene match: 23. Germline assignment: CDR1 SGHRS and CDR2 YFSETQ. CDR3 length: 19 residues. CDR3 amino acids: CASSPRTSNSGRPTGEQYF. In nucleotides, the CDR3 is TGCGCCAGCAGCCCCAGAACCTCCAATAGCGGGAGGCCCACCGGGGAGCAGTACTTC. The whole variable domain, filled in from reference TRBV5-1 and TRBJ2-7, reads KAGVTQTPRYLIKTRGQQVTLSCSPISGHRSVSWYQQTPGQGLQFLFEYFSETQRNKGNFPGRFSGRQFSNSRSEMNVSTLELGDSALYLCASSPRTSNSGRPTGEQYFGPGTRLTVT.

The chain joins TRBV7-2 to TRBJ1-2; weak D call: TRBD1 (6 bases). Germline V gene sequence: CDR1 SGHTA, CDR2 FQGNSA. The CDR3 loop spans 15 amino acids. The V end was cut by 1 base, the J end by 6 bases, with 15 bases between. The CDR3, as DNA: TGTGCCAGCAGCTTAGAGTTCTGGGACACTGATGGCTACACCTTC. Protein sequence: CASSLEFWDTDGYTF.